This entry lists 32 T cell receptor beta chains sequenced from one sample in a study of blood T cells in healthy people across ages. A second PCR of about 7 to 12 cycles used a sample-barcoded 5' primer and a J-beta primer mix. TCRdb re-analysed the 5' RACE reads in MiXCR, keeping a single row per CDR3 protein. The sample holds over 1.5 million distinct CDR3 sequences; around half are singletons and the top ten take 2% to 2.5%. Sequencing input: blood. All receptors come from a woman in her thirties or forties in good health.

This clonotype occurred many times. The chain is built from TRBV29-1 and TRBJ2-7, with TRBD1 matching 8 bases. Germline CDR1 is SQVTM and CDR2 is ANQGSEA. Trimming at V came to 4 bases and at J to 2 bases, leaving 7 bases not matched to a gene. The CDR3 loop spans 14 amino acids. The CDR3 loop is CSVAGRTGPYEQYF. CDR3 sequence (DNA): TGCAGCGTTGCCGGGCGGACAGGGCCCTACGAGCAGTACTTC.

The CDR3 sequence: CASSQGLGYTF. Written as DNA, the CDR3 is TGTGCCAGCAGCCAAGGTCTGGGCTACACCTTC. The chain combines TRBV3-1 with TRBJ1-2; D gene uncertain. Germline V gene lookup returns CDR1 LGHDT and CDR2 YNNKEL (reference sequence). This CDR3 is built from 11 residues. Trimming shortened V by 1 base and J by 8 bases, and 5 bases separated the two germline ends.

This rearrangement joins TRBV10-1 to TRBJ2-1; possibly TRBD2 for D (6 bases). Germline V gene sequence: CDR1 WNHNN, CDR2 SYGVQD (reference sequence). Trimming left V 4 bases short and J 0 bases short, with 10 bases between. The CDR3 is 15 amino acids. In DNA, the CDR3 is TGCGCCAGCAGTGGAGGAGGGCGCTCCTACAATGAGCAGTTCTTC. The encoded protein is CASSGGGRSYNEQFF.

This clonotype was seen a few times. The junction departs from the called germline gene at one end, perhaps through a read error. V is TRBV7-2 and J is TRBJ2-3; D unresolved. CDR3 length: 12 residues. Germline assignment: CDR1 SGHTA and CDR2 FQGNSA. The DNA of the CDR3 is TGTGCCAGCAGCTTAGTGAGACCCACGCCGTATTTT. Translated: CASSLVRPTPYF.

The CDR3 protein is CASSLALINEQFF. DNA for the CDR3: TGCGCCAGCAGCTTGGCACTGATCAATGAGCAGTTCTTC. This chain uses TRBV5-1 with TRBJ2-1; D uncertain. The germline gives CDR1 SGHRS, CDR2 YFSETQ. This CDR3 is 13 amino acids long. The germline V and J ends were trimmed by 0 bases and 6 bases, with 7 bases remaining between them.

V usage is TRBV4-1 and J usage is TRBJ2-7, with TRBD2 matching 8 bases. V was pared by 0 bases and J by 3 bases, with 4 bases of the junction left unmatched. Germline loops: CDR1 MGHRA, CDR2 YSYEKL. CDR3 length equals 15 residues. For the CDR3, the DNA is TGCGCCAGCAGCCAAGAGGCGGGGGGAGTCTACGAGCAGTACTTC. Translation: CASSQEAGGVYEQYF.

This clonotype was counted between two and nine times. J is TRBJ2-5 and V is TRBV4-3, with 14 bases aligning to TRBD2. The germline gives CDR1 LGHNA, CDR2 YSLEER. CDR3 length: 17 amino acids. V was clipped by 0 bases and J by 5 bases; unmatched bases: 5. In DNA, the CDR3 is TGCGCCAGCAGCCAAGATAGACTAGCGGGGGGGCATGAGACCCAGTACTTC. Translation: CASSQDRLAGGHETQYF.

This clonotype showed up just a few times. The rearrangement links TRBV20-1 to TRBJ2-7; 9 bases fit TRBD1. The CDR3 has 13 amino acids. Germline V gene lookup returns CDR1 DFQATT and CDR2 SNEGSKA (reference sequence). V dropped 6 bases and J dropped 2; count of bases not matched to a gene: 5. The CDR3 region is CSAKGTGPYEQYF. CDR3 nucleotide sequence: TGCAGTGCAAAAGGGACAGGGCCCTACGAGCAGTACTTC.

Only one count was recorded for this clonotype. The chain recombines TRBV27 with TRBJ2-5; 7 bases fit TRBD2. From germline, CDR1 is MNHEY and CDR2 SMNVEV (reference sequence). V dropped 5 bases and J dropped 5; count of bases not matched to a gene: 20. The CDR3 extends over 18 amino acids. The CDR3 bases are TGTGCCAGCAGTCTGGGCCCCGGGAGGCTTGCATGGGGTGAGACCCAGTACTTC. As protein: CASSLGPGRLAWGETQYF.

This clonotype was found a few times. The chain uses TRBV6-5 and TRBJ2-3; perhaps TRBD2 as D (5 bases). V gave up 3 bases and J gave up 4 bases, with 8 bases separating them. Per germline, CDR1 MNHEY and CDR2 SVGAGI. This CDR3 comprises 13 residues. CDR3 DNA sequence: TGTGCCAGCAGTTATAAGAGGGCAGATACGCAGTATTTT. This translates into CASSYKRADTQYF.

The V gene is TRBV6-1, the J gene TRBJ1-2, with D perhaps matching TRBD1 (5 bases). Trimming removed 1 base from V and 5 bases from J, with 11 bases in between. Germline CDR1 and CDR2: MNHNS and SASEGT. This CDR3 comprises 14 residues. The CDR3 region is CASSEGSGMYGYTF. CDR3 DNA: TGTGCCAGCAGTGAAGGGTCAGGGATGTATGGCTACACCTTC.

The V gene is TRBV13, the J gene TRBJ2-7; TRBD2 matches 9 bases. This CDR3 is built from 16 residues. Trimming cost V 0 bases and J 7 bases; bases outside gene matches: 10. The germline CDR1 and CDR2 sequences are PRHDT and FYEKMQ (reference sequence). CDR3 in amino acids: CASSLGVGGGASEQYF. The CDR3, as DNA: TGTGCCAGCAGCTTAGGGGTCGGCGGGGGGGCTTCGGAGCAGTACTTC.

The sample holds many counts of this clonotype. The chain uses TRBV10-3 and TRBJ2-5; D might be TRBD1 (5 bases). The V end lost 0 bases, the J end lost 1 base, and 9 bases lay between the germline ends. Germline loops: CDR1 ENHRY, CDR2 SYGVKD. This CDR3 region has 15 residues. The CDR3 sequence: CAISESTGFQETQYF. The CDR3 region has the DNA TGTGCCATCAGTGAGTCTACAGGATTCCAAGAGACCCAGTACTTC.

The chain employs TRBV20-1 and TRBJ1-2; no clear D gene. The CDR3 has 15 residues. CDR1 DFQATT and CDR2 SNEGSKA come from the germline V gene (reference sequence). V dropped 4 bases and J dropped 1 base, with 16 bases sitting between them. The DNA for the CDR3 is TGCAGTGCTAATCCAGACGGACGGATTAACTATGGCTACACCTTC. This sequence encodes CSANPDGRINYGYTF.

Concerning this clonotype itself: Mismatch with germline at one junction end may stem from a read error. The chain carries TRBV5-1 and TRBJ1-2, with unresolved D. This CDR3 spans 13 amino acids. Per germline, CDR1 SGHRS and CDR2 YFSETQ. The CDR3 DNA sequence: TGCGCCAACAGCTTGGAGGCCCCCTATGGCTACACCTTC. It yields the protein CANSLEAPYGYTF.

This clonotype was observed a few times. J is TRBJ1-2 and V is TRBV24-1; unclear D gene. Trimming cost V 0 bases and J 8 bases, with 3 bases left between them. The CDR3 loop spans 11 amino acids. In germline, CDR1 is KGHDR, CDR2 SFDVKD. CDR3 protein: CATSDLRGYTF. Written as DNA, the CDR3 is TGTGCCACCAGTGATTTGCGAGGCTACACCTTC.

The V gene is TRBV12-3 or TRBV12-4, the J gene TRBJ2-1, with 14 nucleotides matching TRBD2. The CDR3 loop spans 15 amino acids. Germline trimming cut 4 bases from V and 8 bases from J; bases unmatched to any gene: 4. CDR3 nucleotides: TGTGCCAGCAGTTGGGGACTAGCGGGGGTCTATGAGCAGTTCTTC. This sequence encodes CASSWGLAGVYEQFF.

This clonotype has just one count. The chain combines TRBV5-1 with TRBJ1-1; maybe TRBD1 (6 bases). The CDR3 runs 15 residues. Trimming took 1 base from V and 3 from J, leaving 13 bases between them. CDR1 is SGHRS, CDR2 YFSETQ, per germline. In nucleotides, the CDR3 is TGCGCCAGCAGCTTGATCTGGTCAGGGGACACTGAAGCTTTCTTT. Translation: CASSLIWSGDTEAFF. The whole variable domain, remainder taken from reference TRBV5-1 and TRBJ1-1, is KAGVTQTPRYLIKTRGQQVTLSCSPISGHRSVSWYQQTPGQGLQFLFEYFSETQRNKGNFPGRFSGRQFSNSRSEMNVSTLELGDSALYLCASSLIWSGDTEAFFGQGTRLTVV.

This chain connects TRBV5-1 to TRBJ1-6; perhaps TRBD1 as D (5 bases). V was pared by 5 bases and J by 5 bases, with 17 bases between. This CDR3 comprises 16 residues. CDR1 is SGHRS, CDR2 YFSETQ, per germline. The chain's CDR3 is CASSPLGARDNSPLHF. The CDR3 nucleotides read TGCGCCAGCAGTCCCCTTGGGGCCAGGGATAATTCACCCCTCCACTTT. The full variable domain, with the rest looked up from reference TRBV5-1 and TRBJ1-6, is KAGVTQTPRYLIKTRGQQVTLSCSPISGHRSVSWYQQTPGQGLQFLFEYFSETQRNKGNFPGRFSGRQFSNSRSEMNVSTLELGDSALYLCASSPLGARDNSPLHFGNGTRLTVT.

The chain links TRBV9 to TRBJ1-4; D is undetermined. The CDR3 totals 14 residues. Germline CDR1 SGDLS, CDR2 YYNGEE. The V and J ends lost 0 bases and 3 bases respectively, with 6 bases between them. The CDR3 coding sequence is TGTGCCAGCAGCGTAGGAGGACCTAATGAAAAACTGTTTTTT. Its translation is CASSVGGPNEKLFF.

V and J are TRBV7-9 and TRBJ2-2; 7 nucleotides align to TRBD2. The germline V gene encodes CDR1 SEHNR and CDR2 FQNEAQ (reference sequence). V was clipped by 3 bases and J by 3 bases; unmatched bases: 4. The CDR3 runs to 15 residues. CDR3 loop: CASSFPSGDTGELFF. The CDR3 coding sequence is TGTGCCAGCAGCTTTCCCAGCGGGGACACCGGGGAGCTGTTTTTT.

This clonotype has more than one count but fewer than ten. J is TRBJ1-6 and V is TRBV6-2 or TRBV6-3; D possibly corresponds to TRBD1 (6 bases). The CDR3 is 13 amino acids. Trimming took 8 bases from V and 7 from J, leaving 12 bases between them. Germline loops: CDR1 MNHEY, CDR2 SVGEGT. The CDR3 sequence is CASSPRGNSPLHF. The CDR3, as DNA: TGTGCCAGCTCTCCCAGGGGAAATTCACCCCTCCACTTT.

In this sample, this clonotype turned up a few times. The V gene is TRBV5-1, the J gene TRBJ1-1, with a weak D call TRBD1 (6 bases). V dropped 4 bases and J dropped 1 base, with 14 bases sitting between them. There are 15 residues in the CDR3. Per germline, CDR1 SGHRS and CDR2 YFSETQ. CDR3 sequence: CASSPYRGANTEAFF. For the CDR3, the DNA is TGCGCCAGCAGCCCCTATCGGGGGGCGAACACTGAAGCTTTCTTT.

The chain recombines TRBV11-3 with TRBJ2-3; D ambiguous. The CDR3 consists of 15 residues. The germline V gene encodes CDR1 SGHNT and CDR2 YENEEA. Trimming left V 4 bases short and J 2 bases short, with 13 bases between. The CDR3 protein is CASSSSGLITDTQYF. In DNA, the CDR3 is TGTGCCAGCAGCTCTTCCGGGCTTATCACAGATACGCAGTATTTT.

This chain uses TRBV9 with TRBJ2-5, with 7 bases aligning to TRBD1. There are 15 residues in the CDR3. CDR1 is SGDLS and CDR2 is YYNGEE in the germline V gene. V was pared by 0 bases and J by 7 bases, with 9 bases of the junction left unmatched. Here the CDR3 reads CASSVGRGGQGTQYF. CDR3 DNA sequence: TGTGCCAGCAGCGTAGGTAGAGGGGGCCAGGGGACCCAGTACTTC. Full variable domain (remainder filled in from reference TRBV9 and TRBJ2-5): DSGVTQTPKHLITATGQRVTLRCSPRSGDLSVYWYQQSLDQGLQFLIQYYNGEERAKGNILERFSAQQFPDLHSELNLSSLELGDSALYFCASSVGRGGQGTQYFGPGTRLLVL.

The V gene is TRBV11-1, the J gene TRBJ2-1, with D perhaps given as TRBD1 or TRBD2 (6 bases each). There are 18 residues in the CDR3. CDR1 and CDR2 (germline): SGHAT, FQDESV (reference sequence). The ends were cut back, 7 bases at V and 0 bases at J, with 22 bases in the middle. CDR3 nucleotide sequence: TGTGCCAGCACCTCGAGGGGGGCAACACTTCACTCCTACAATGAGCAGTTCTTC. It yields the protein CASTSRGATLHSYNEQFF.

The CDR3 DNA follows: TGTGCCAGCAGTGTTCGCGTAGGGACAGGGGTCTCCTACGAGCAGTACTTC. The encoded protein is CASSVRVGTGVSYEQYF. The rearrangement links TRBV25-1 to TRBJ2-7; 10 positions agree with TRBD1. The trim removed 4 bases at V and 0 bases at J, leaving 9 bases unmatched. Per the germline V gene, CDR1 is MGHDK and CDR2 is SYGVNS. The CDR3 runs to 17 residues.

This clonotype was detected a few times. The chain combines TRBV28 with TRBJ2-7; D not resolved. The J call may be mistaken, given a closer DNA end match to TRBJ2-5. CDR1 MDHEN and CDR2 SYDVKM come from the germline V gene. The CDR3 consists of 12 residues. In nucleotides, the CDR3 is TGTGCCAGCAGTTTAACCCCGGGGACCCAGTACTTC. Its translation: CASSLTPGTQYF.

The chain uses TRBV11-3 and TRBJ2-1; 9 nucleotides match TRBD2. The end of the DNA is better explained by TRBJ2-7, so the J call may be wrong. From germline, CDR1 is SGHNT and CDR2 YENEEA. This CDR3 spans 18 amino acids. The CDR3 loop reads CASSLESSSGGFYNEQYF. In DNA form, the CDR3 reads TGTGCCAGCAGCTTAGAATCCTCGAGCGGGGGGTTTTACAATGAGCAGTACTTC.

The rearrangement uses TRBV20-1 and TRBJ2-5, with 8 positions matching TRBD1. Germline V CDR1 and CDR2: DFQATT, SNEGSKA (reference sequence). The CDR3 consists of 14 residues. The J segment lost 4 bases and the V segment lost 6 bases, leaving 10 bases of the junction unmatched. The CDR3 region has the DNA TGCAGTGCCCCCGCCTCAGGGGGCTTAGAGACCCAGTACTTC. Encoded protein: CSAPASGGLETQYF.

A few counts support this clonotype. This chain uses TRBV7-9 with TRBJ1-2, with 7 bases identical to TRBD1. With V trimmed by 2 bases and J by 8 bases, 14 bases remained unmatched. Germline lookup yields CDR1 SEHNR and CDR2 FQNEAQ (reference sequence). The CDR3 is made up of 16 amino acids. In nucleotides, the CDR3 is TGTGCCAGCAGCTTAAGGGACAGAGATCCTCTATACGGCTACACCTTC. Its translation: CASSLRDRDPLYGYTF.

This clonotype turned up a few times. The V and J genes are TRBV4-2 and TRBJ2-7, with D perhaps matching TRBD1 (6 bases). The CDR3 sequence is 14 residues long. V dropped 3 bases and J dropped 5 bases, with 14 bases sitting between them. Per germline, CDR1 LGHNA and CDR2 YNFKEQ. CDR3 in DNA: TGTGCCAGCAGCCAGGTCCAGGGGCTAAACGAGCAGTACTTC. This gives the protein CASSQVQGLNEQYF.